These 23 T cell receptor beta chains were sequenced from one sample in a study of blood T cell repertoires in COVID-19. Using immunoSEQ multiplex PCR, the repertoire was profiled, and TCRdb retains in-frame clones only, with some absent. The sample yields about 36,000 clones, around four fifths seen once. The sequencing sample was made of peripheral blood. These receptor sequences come from a human donor in a cohort sampled during active COVID-19.

V gene TRBV28 combines with J gene TRBJ1-1; D gene ambiguous. Germline values: CDR1 MDHEN, CDR2 SYDVKM. Trimming cost V 3 bases and J 0 bases, with 5 bases left between them. CDR3 length: 13 residues. The CDR3 protein is CASSFSVNTEAFF. In DNA form, the CDR3 reads TGTGCCAGCAGTTTTTCAGTGAACACTGAAGCTTTCTTT. Full variable domain (outside the CDR3, taken from reference TRBV28 and TRBJ1-1): DVKVTQSSRYLVKRTGEKVFLECVQDMDHENMFWYRQDPGLGLRLIYFSYDVKMKEKGDIPEGYSVSREKKERFSLILESASTNQTSMYLCASSFSVNTEAFFGQGTRLTVV.

V is TRBV11-2 and J is TRBJ2-1; D not resolved. Germline values: CDR1 SGHAT, CDR2 FQNNGV. The CDR3 spans 12 residues. The V end lost 3 bases, the J end lost 9 bases, and 9 bases lay between the germline ends. The CDR3 region is CASSLLLSEQFF. CDR3 coding DNA: TGTGCCAGCAGCTTGCTGCTCAGTGAGCAGTTCTTC. The whole variable domain, filled in from reference TRBV11-2 and TRBJ2-1, reads EAGVAQSPRYKIIEKRQSVAFWCNPISGHATLYWYQQILGQGPKLLIQFQNNGVVDDSQLPKDRFSAERLKGVDSTLKIQPAKLEDSAVYLCASSLLLSEQFFGPGTRLTVL.

This rearrangement joins TRBV18 to TRBJ1-6, with D unresolved. The germline V and J ends were trimmed by 2 bases and 9 bases, with 14 bases remaining between them. The germline CDR1 and CDR2 sequences are KGHSH and LQKENI. The CDR3 is 15 amino acids. The CDR3 DNA reads as TGTGCCAGCTCACCAGAAGCGCTCACGGGTTCACCCCTCCACTTT. Protein sequence: CASSPEALTGSPLHF.

The chain recombines TRBV10-3 with TRBJ1-4; weak D call: TRBD1 (6 bases). Germline CDR1 is ENHRY and CDR2 is SYGVKD. This CDR3 has 15 amino acids. V was pared by 3 bases and J by 4 bases, with 12 bases between. This CDR3 reads CAISDPDRYNEKLFF. The CDR3 nucleotides read TGTGCCATCAGTGACCCCGACAGGTATAATGAAAAACTGTTTTTT.

The gene calls are TRBV5-6 and TRBJ1-4; 7 nucleotides line up with TRBD1. The CDR3 is made up of 15 amino acids. The germline CDR1 and CDR2 sequences are SGHDT and YYEEEE. Unmatched junction bases numbered 11, after V lost 4 bases and J lost 8 bases. For the CDR3, the DNA is TGTGCCAGCAGCCTAGACAGGGCCGGTAGGGAAAAACTGTTTTTT. As protein: CASSLDRAGREKLFF. The variable domain in full, with the rest retrieved from reference TRBV5-6 and TRBJ1-4, is DAGVTQSPTHLIKTRGQQVTLRCSPKSGHDTVSWYQQALGQGPQFIFQYYEEEERQRGNFPDRFSGHQFPNYSSELNVNALLLGDSALYLCASSLDRAGREKLFFGSGTQLSVL.

The genes are TRBV6-1 and TRBJ1-5; no clear D gene. CDR3 length: 15 amino acids. With 2 bases removed from V and 7 bases from J, the gap between germline ends came to 15 bases. The germline gives CDR1 MNHNS, CDR2 SASEGT. Here the CDR3 DNA reads TGTGCCAGCAGTGAATCAACAGCGGGTGGGCAGCCCCAGCATTTT. Translation gives CASSESTAGGQPQHF.

Concerning this clone itself: The same CDR3 also results from other DNA sequences found in this sample. The chain combines TRBV27 with TRBJ1-4; 11 positions agree with TRBD1. The germline CDR1 and CDR2 sequences are MNHEY and SMNVEV (reference sequence). The CDR3 is 15 residues long. J was trimmed by 7 bases and V by 4 bases; bases with no gene match: 5. CDR3 bases: TGTGCCAGCAGTTCACCCGGGACAGGGGGTGAAAAACTGTTTTTT. Amino acid sequence: CASSSPGTGGEKLFF.

This sequence joins TRBV14 and TRBJ1-1; TRBD1 agrees at 7 bases. The CDR3 runs 18 residues. Germline CDR1 SGHDN, CDR2 FVKESK. V shed 3 bases and J 4 bases; nucleotides not matched to a gene: 17. CDR3 sequence: CASSQLQGSLGGGTEAFF. The CDR3 DNA sequence: TGTGCCAGCAGCCAGCTACAGGGGTCCCTGGGGGGCGGCACTGAAGCTTTCTTT.

V is TRBV5-1 and J is TRBJ1-5; 8 nucleotides agree with TRBD1. Germline V gives CDR1 SGHRS, CDR2 YFSETQ. V dropped 4 bases and J dropped 6; count of bases not matched to a gene: 6. The CDR3 extends over 14 amino acids. The chain's CDR3 is CASSPGQGGQPQHF. CDR3 bases: TGCGCCAGCAGCCCCGGACAGGGAGGTCAGCCCCAGCATTTT.

The gene calls are TRBV27 and TRBJ1-5, with a tentative D call TRBD1 (5 bases). This CDR3 is 17 amino acids long. The ends were cut back, 5 bases at V and 0 bases at J, with 17 bases in the middle. The germline CDR1 and CDR2 sequences are MNHEY and SMNVEV (reference sequence). Written as DNA, the CDR3 is TGTGCCAGCAGTCCCGGCCCCCGGGACTCTAGCAATCAGCCCCAGCATTTT. Translating gives CASSPGPRDSSNQPQHF.

The chain links TRBV3-1 (or the pseudogene TRBV3-2) to TRBJ1-1; D is undetermined. This CDR3 contains 13 residues. Germline V CDR1 and CDR2: LGHDT, YNNKEL (reference sequence). Trimming removed 5 bases from V and 1 base from J, with 8 bases in between. The CDR3: CASSSSRNTEAFF. The CDR3 bases are TGTGCCAGCAGCTCCTCCAGGAACACTGAAGCTTTCTTT.

The CDR3 sequence: CASSYGQGNQPQHF. The CDR3 coding sequence is TGTGCCAGCAGCTACGGACAGGGTAACCAGCCCCAGCATTTT. The J gene is TRBJ1-5, the V gene TRBV7-2, with 8 bases aligning to TRBD1. The J segment lost 7 bases and the V segment lost 4 bases, leaving 6 bases of the junction unmatched. The CDR3 extends over 14 amino acids. Germline V gene lookup returns CDR1 SGHTA and CDR2 FQGNSA.

J is TRBJ2-7 and V is TRBV6-2 or TRBV6-3, with D possibly TRBD1 on 6 matching bases. Germline assignment: CDR1 MNHEY and CDR2 SVGEGT. The V and J ends lost 4 bases and 3 bases respectively, with 19 bases between them. The CDR3 extends over 16 amino acids. The CDR3 DNA reads TGTGCCAGCAGTTCCCATTCGACAGGATCTGACTACGAGCAGTACTTC. Translated, it gives CASSSHSTGSDYEQYF.

A remark on this clone: The junction does not match germline at one end; this may be a read error. This sequence joins TRBV4-1 and TRBJ2-7; 7 bases map to TRBD2. CDR3 length: 15 amino acids. CDR1 MGHRA and CDR2 YSYEKL come from the germline V gene. The CDR3 DNA reads as TGCGCCAGCAGCCAAGAGAGAGCTAGCGGTTACGGGCAGTACTTC. Translated, it gives CASSQERASGYGQYF.

The chain uses TRBV28 and TRBJ1-5; D not certain. Trimming left V 8 bases short and J 0 bases short, with 5 bases between. CDR3 length equals 12 residues. The germline CDR1 and CDR2 sequences are MDHEN and SYDVKM. The CDR3 DNA is TGTGCCAGCCAAAATAGCAATCAGCCCCAGCATTTT. This sequence encodes CASQNSNQPQHF.

The chain carries TRBV12-5 and TRBJ2-1; D not resolved. This CDR3 contains 17 residues. Trimming stripped 0 bases from V and 4 bases from J, with 16 bases between. From germline, CDR1 is LGHNT and CDR2 FRNRAP. This chain's CDR3 is CASGLVRGLTGYNEQFF. The DNA of the CDR3 is TGTGCTAGTGGTTTGGTTAGAGGATTAACGGGTTACAATGAGCAGTTCTTC. Full variable domain (rest looked up from reference TRBV12-5 and TRBJ2-1): DARVTQTPRHKVTEMGQEVTMRCQPILGHNTVFWYRQTMMQGLELLAYFRNRAPLDDSGMPKDRFSAEMPDATLATLKIQPSEPRDSAVYFCASGLVRGLTGYNEQFFGPGTRLTVL.

The table lists this clone with a few counts. The chain uses TRBV19 and TRBJ1-1, with 9 bases identical to TRBD1. This CDR3 spans 15 amino acids. The germline V gene has CDR1 LNHDA and CDR2 SQIVND (reference sequence). The V gene end was trimmed by 5 bases and the J gene end by 0 bases; junction bases not matched to a gene: 4. CDR3 in amino acids: CASSPGQGLNTEAFF. CDR3 DNA sequence: TGTGCCAGTAGTCCAGGACAGGGGCTGAACACTGAAGCTTTCTTT.

The chain uses TRBV2 and TRBJ1-1, with D tentatively TRBD1 (5 bases). The CDR3 consists of 15 residues. The germline V and J ends were trimmed by 1 base and 2 bases, with 11 bases remaining between them. Per germline, CDR1 SNHLY and CDR2 FYNNEI. The CDR3 here is CASSEDWGGNTEAFF. The DNA for the CDR3 is TGTGCCAGCAGTGAAGATTGGGGGGGAAACACTGAAGCTTTCTTT.

The chain couples TRBV6-2 or TRBV6-3 to TRBJ1-5; TRBD1 might be the D (5 bases). Trimming cost V 3 bases and J 7 bases, with 13 bases left between them. Germline V gives CDR1 MNHEY, CDR2 SVGEGT. The CDR3 is 14 amino acids. The CDR3 sequence: CASSYSRGIQPQHF. CDR3 DNA: TGTGCCAGCAGTTATTCGCGGGGCATCCAGCCCCAGCATTTT.

The CDR3 loop reads CASSLVVAGVYEQYF. CDR3 nucleotides: TGTGCCAGCAGCTTAGTGGTAGCGGGGGTCTACGAGCAGTACTTC. This chain joins TRBV7-9 and TRBJ2-7, with 9 positions matching TRBD2. Germline CDR1 reads SEHNR; CDR2 reads FQNEAQ (reference sequence). Unmatched junction bases numbered 4, after V lost 1 base and J lost 3 bases. CDR3 length equals 15 residues.

This clone has just one count. V gene TRBV9 combines with J gene TRBJ2-3, with 7 bases fitting TRBD1. CDR1 and CDR2 from the germline V gene are SGDLS and YYNGEE. The length of the CDR3 is 14 residues. Trimming removed 3 bases from V and 5 bases from J; junction bases left unmatched: 6. CDR3 residues: CASSERGQRDTQYF. The CDR3 nucleotides read TGTGCCAGCAGCGAGAGGGGGCAAAGAGATACGCAGTATTTT.

This clone was recorded once. This chain joins TRBV28 and TRBJ1-1; D is ambiguous. Trimming pared 2 bases from V and 1 base from J, leaving 11 bases between. Germline V lookup: CDR1 MDHEN, CDR2 SYDVKM. The CDR3 length is 15 residues. The CDR3 DNA sequence: TGTGCCAGCAGTTTAGGAGCCAGATCGAACACTGAAGCTTTCTTT. It is translated as CASSLGARSNTEAFF.

The table lists this clone with a few counts. The chain is built from TRBV7-8 and TRBJ1-4; D remains ambiguous. The V and J ends lost 5 bases and 7 bases respectively, with 14 bases between them. The CDR3 has 14 residues. The germline CDR1 and CDR2 sequences are SGHVS and FQNEAQ. Here the CDR3 DNA reads TGTGCCAGCAGCGCCGGACTGTTAGGTGAAAAACTGTTTTTT. Translated: CASSAGLLGEKLFF.